This TCR beta chain was documented in a study of T cell responses to AZD1222 COVID-19 vaccine. Study-level background: Second doses that came at about 4 or about 12 weeks were put together.

The CDR3 is 15 amino acids. Trimming stripped 1 base from V and 1 base from J, with 7 bases between. CDR1 is LNHDA, CDR2 SQIVND, per germline (reference sequence). Overall study results and limits: CD4 TCRs covered the whole spike, strongest at regions 160-218 and 743-854.

This clone occurred once. Its antigen is unknown. Method: immunoSEQ multiplex PCR; TCRdb's copy keeps in-frame clones and lacks some. This table has tens of thousands of clones, roughly 85% appearing once. This clonotype originated in an adult in good health. Sequenced material: peripheral blood, taken on day 0 of AZD1222 vaccination. V is TRBV19 and J is TRBJ2-2; D not certain. CDR3 sequence (DNA): TGTGCCAGTAGTATAGTTGCCAGGAACACCGGGGAGCTGTTTTTT. This encodes CASSIVARNTGELFF.